The clone carrying this T cell receptor beta chain was seen only a few times. These data belong to a study of follicular helper T cells after annual influenza vaccination. The CDR3 length is 17 residues. Germline lookup yields CDR1 LNHDA and CDR2 SQIVND (reference sequence). V was pared by 5 bases and J by 0 bases, with 14 bases between. Produced via immunoSEQ multiplex PCR; TCRdb's table is partial and in-frame only. The repertoire holds about 27,000 clones, with roughly 80% as singletons. The time point is: 2014-2015 season, pre-vaccination. Excluded were substance abuse, HIV/AIDS, active cancer, immunomodulatory drugs and active illness.

J is TRBJ1-6 and V is TRBV19, with a weak D call TRBD1 (6 bases). Sequences were derived from CXCR5+ CD38- circulating T follicular helper cells from blood, sampled on the day of influenza vaccination. Described subset: circulating Tfh, non-naive CD4+CXCR5+PD-1+ (ICOS+CD38+ or ICOS-CD38-). This TCR derives from an adult who received the influenza vaccine. The CDR3 reads CASSSLEGVSYNSPLHF. Written as DNA, the CDR3 is TGTGCCAGTAGTTCCCTCGAGGGGGTCTCCTATAATTCACCCCTCCACTTT. The entire variable domain, with the rest obtained from reference TRBV19 and TRBJ1-6, is as follows: DGGITQSPKYLFRKEGQNVTLSCEQNLNHDAMYWYRQDPGQGLRLIYYSQIVNDFQKGDIAEGYSVSREKKESFPLTVTSAQKNPTAFYLCASSSLEGVSYNSPLHFGNGTRLTVT.